This T cell receptor beta chain was recorded in a study of T-cell memory formation after mild COVID-19. TCRdb passed the 5' RACE reads through MiXCR, listing each CDR3 protein once. This repertoire shows roughly 130,000 distinct CDR3 sequences, roughly 6.2% found once; its top ten account for approximately 2.3%. The CDR3 runs 12 residues. V gave up 4 bases and J gave up 11 bases, with 13 bases separating them. Germline assignment: CDR1 SGHDT and CDR2 YYEEEE. This clonotype turned up a few times. The chain recombines TRBV5-6 with TRBJ2-1; possibly TRBD2 for D (7 bases). The sequence derives from an adult woman who had mild COVID-19 (a few samples of this study predate the infection). Cell type and time point are not known. Source material: PBMCs or a T cell subset sorted from them (not recorded which). This CDR3 reads CASSTDGGQQFF. The DNA for the CDR3 is TGTGCCAGCAGCACGGACGGGGGGCAGCAGTTCTTC.